Only a few counts were recorded for the clone carrying this TCR beta chain. Antigen unknown. This specimen belongs to a study of CD4 T cells in relation to SARS-CoV-2 and coronaviruses. Background on the study: No peptide or an HIV-1 Nef peptide pool served as negative control.

Study outcomes and limitations: Each donor contributed either pre-pandemic or post-infection samples, not both. In around two thirds of donors, memory CD4+ clonotypes crossrecognized SARS-CoV-2 and at least one common cold coronavirus spike.

Unexposed donor CD4+ T cells date from about 2010-2018, before the COVID-19 pandemic. Isolation of CD4+ T cells took place after about 9 days in culture. The J segment lost 4 bases and the V segment lost 6 bases, leaving 11 bases of the junction unmatched. The CDR3 loop spans 16 amino acids. Germline values: CDR1 LNHDA, CDR2 SQIVND (reference sequence). Sequencing used immunoSEQ multiplex PCR; TCRdb keeps in-frame clones, though not all of them. This table has around 23,000 clones, over 65% appearing once. The TCR sequence derives from a human donor in good health. Specimen: CD4+ T cells from PBMCs, cultured in vitro. The rearrangement links TRBV19 to TRBJ1-2, with 10 nucleotides matching TRBD1. CDR3 in amino acids: CASSPTGTGASYGYTF. CDR3 nucleotide sequence: TGTGCCAGTAGCCCCACCGGGACAGGGGCTTCCTATGGCTACACCTTC.